The entry that follows covers one TCR beta chain sequence. Its binding antigen is unknown. The DNA is omitted, as the CDR3 cannot be located on it reliably, and the CDR3 follows TCRdb's listing. The data originate from a study of T cell changes during pregnancy in multiple sclerosis (dated by TCRdb to between 2018 and 2020). Notes on the research overall: Changes in the T cell repertoire over the course of pregnancy were examined in this study in women with multiple sclerosis.

Per the germline V gene, SGDLS is the CDR1 and YYNGEE is the CDR2. The CDR3, cysteine through phenylalanine, is 12 amino acids long. Libraries were prepared through the immunoSEQ multiplex PCR assay. This is the immuneACCESS table as TCRdb keeps it, with only in-frame sequences that have V and J called. A part of the clones is gone; compared with another copy, unresolved V genes explain less than half, and the rest is unexplained. The sample table shows tens of thousands of clones, and 91% are seen once. About 1.6% of the sample belongs to the ten largest clones. The rearranged chain carries TRBV9 and TRBJ2-2; TRBD2 is taken as the D call from the table, unchecked against the DNA. The sequencing here drew on peripheral blood, taken after pregnancy. The source is a female donor in good health, enrolled as a control in a pregnancy study. The CDR3 amino acid sequence is: CASSSTLGELFF.